The sequence of this T cell receptor (beta chain) was determined in a study of shared clonotypes between healthy human individuals. Study as a whole: Donors were a couple of women and a few men aged 18 to 49.

Study results and caveats: Researchers sampled only blood; tissue repertoires likely differ.

Donors were Caucasian adults residing in Nashville, Tennessee, USA. Original methodology: With immunoSEQ giving junction-only sequences and no quality scores, filtering differed. The table came from immunoSEQ multiplex PCR; TCRdb's copy has only in-frame clones and leaves some out. The V and J calls and the clone size are those of that table, but D and trimming were determined from the DNA. Seen here are hundreds of thousands of clones, roughly four fifths observed once, and the top ten hold approximately 12%. The germline CDR1 and CDR2 sequences are LGHNA and YSLEER. Trimming removed 3 bases from V and 3 bases from J, with 14 bases in between. The CDR3 runs to 15 residues. Regarding this clone: The antigen is undetermined.

This chain links TRBV4-3 with TRBJ2-5; D may be TRBD1 or TRBD2 (6 bases each). Sequenced input: PBMCs. This receptor was obtained from a woman in her 40s in good health. Some clones in this sample may be carry-over from other donors' samples. CDR3 protein: CASSQGGQSEETQYF. The DNA for the CDR3 is TGCGCCAGCAGCCAGGGAGGACAGTCTGAAGAGACCCAGTACTTC.